The following is a TCR beta chain sequence with its context. The V end lost 4 bases, the J end lost 7 bases, and 13 bases lay between the germline ends. The CDR3 extends over 14 amino acids. The germline V gene encodes CDR1 MGHRA and CDR2 YSYEKL. This entry belongs to a study of preoperative IRX-2 immunotherapy in early breast cancer. Treatment: preoperative locoregional IRX-2 cytokine immunotherapy. Samples came from a phase Ib trial of preoperative locoregional IRX-2 cytokine immunotherapy. Generated by immunoSEQ multiplex PCR, the TCRdb table keeps only in-frame clones and is missing some. The data hold approximately 24,000 clones, with 85% to 90% observed a single time.

The V gene is TRBV4-1, the J gene TRBJ1-4; no clear D. Sequences were derived from tumor tissue, sampled after IRX-2 immunotherapy. The clonotype was recovered from a human donor with breast cancer. The CDR3 bases are TGCGCCAGCAGCCGGCAGGTATCGAGTGAAAAACTGTTTTTT. Translation gives CASSRQVSSEKLFF.